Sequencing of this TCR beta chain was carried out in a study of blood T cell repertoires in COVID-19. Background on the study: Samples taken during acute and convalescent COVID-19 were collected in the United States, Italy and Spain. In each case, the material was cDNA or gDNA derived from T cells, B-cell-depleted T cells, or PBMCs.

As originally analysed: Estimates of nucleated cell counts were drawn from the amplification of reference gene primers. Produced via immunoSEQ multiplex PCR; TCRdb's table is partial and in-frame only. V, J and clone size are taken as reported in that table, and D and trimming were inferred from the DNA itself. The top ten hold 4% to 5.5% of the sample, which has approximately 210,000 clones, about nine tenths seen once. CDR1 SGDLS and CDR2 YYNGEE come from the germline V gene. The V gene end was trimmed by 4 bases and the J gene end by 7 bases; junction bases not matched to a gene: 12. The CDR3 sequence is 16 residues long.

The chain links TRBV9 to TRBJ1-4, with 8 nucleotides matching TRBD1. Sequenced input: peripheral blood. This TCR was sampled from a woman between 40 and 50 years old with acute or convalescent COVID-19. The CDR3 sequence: CASSRRGGDRIEKLFF. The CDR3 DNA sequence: TGTGCCAGCAGCCGTAGAGGGGGGGACAGGATTGAAAAACTGTTTTTT.